The 3 T cell receptor beta chains listed next were all sequenced from one sample in a study of vaccination and CD4 T cells after COVID-19. An Oncomine TCR Beta short-read assay was used to sequence the DNA from cultured CD4+ T cells. From the PCR reads, TCRdb called clonotypes with MiXCR, one entry per CDR3 protein. The sample yields 17,000 or so distinct CDR3 sequences, around 30% seen once. No antigen has been identified for these receptors. Treatment of the sample: roughly ten-day PBMC culture with coronavirus spike peptide pools or control peptides (ViraFEST assay). Material: cultured CD4+ T cells from blood. Source of these receptors: a human donor with COVID-19.

This clonotype appeared a few times. This chain links TRBV19 with TRBJ2-5, with 8 bases identical to TRBD2. Trimming at V came to 4 bases and at J to 2 bases, leaving 6 bases not matched to a gene. Germline V gene data show CDR1 as LNHDA and CDR2 as SQIVND (reference sequence). The CDR3 sequence is 15 residues long. The CDR3: CASSRSGLAQETQYF. The CDR3 region has the DNA TGTGCCAGTAGTAGATCCGGACTAGCTCAAGAGACCCAGTACTTC.

Concerning this clonotype itself: A junction end diverges from the germline sequence, so it may reflect a read error. The V call is TRBV28, the J call TRBJ2-7, with D uncertain. This CDR3 contains 12 residues. Germline V gene sequence: CDR1 MDHEN, CDR2 SYDVKM. The CDR3 bases are TGTGCCAGCAGGGAAAGTCTTCAGGAACCGGACTTC. This translates into CASRESLQEPDF. The variable domain in full, with the rest retrieved from reference TRBV28 and TRBJ2-7, is DVKVTQSSRYLVKRTGEKVFLECVQDMDHENMFWYRQDPGLGLRLIYFSYDVKMKEKGDIPEGYSVSREKKERFSLILESASTNQTSMYLCASRESLQEPDFGPGTRLTVT.

This clonotype was counted only a few times. This chain connects TRBV14 to TRBJ2-3; TRBD1 or TRBD2 may be the D gene (5 bases each). The germline gives CDR1 SGHDN, CDR2 FVKESK. The CDR3 runs to 15 residues. V was cut by 2 bases and J by 2 bases, with 11 bases left in between. The CDR3 bases are TGTGCCAGCAGCCAAATGAGGGGATTCACAGATACGCAGTATTTT. Translation: CASSQMRGFTDTQYF.